This entry is about one T cell receptor (beta chain). Its antigen is undetermined. Deletions cut 5 bases from V and 0 bases from J, with 6 bases between. The germline V gene has CDR1 SNHLY and CDR2 FYNNEI. This CDR3 comprises 13 residues. PCR involved 60 Vbeta and 13 Jbeta primers. TCRdb's table, derived via immunoSEQ multiplex PCR, lists solely in-frame clones and lacks some. The sample holds 100,000 or so clones, approximately 76% seen once. This sample is part of a study of cytomegalovirus exposure and HLA in healthy donors. General study results and limits: Follow-up analysis later connected one missense variant in DCLRE1C with trimming of TCR beta V- and J-genes.

The receptor's source is a man aged 25 to 45 in good health and CMV-seropositive. The sequenced sample consisted of PBMCs. V usage is TRBV2 and J usage is TRBJ2-3; tentative D call: TRBD2 (6 bases). CDR3 DNA sequence: TGTGCCAGCAGTAGCGGGAGCACAGATACGCAGTATTTT. Translated: CASSSGSTDTQYF.